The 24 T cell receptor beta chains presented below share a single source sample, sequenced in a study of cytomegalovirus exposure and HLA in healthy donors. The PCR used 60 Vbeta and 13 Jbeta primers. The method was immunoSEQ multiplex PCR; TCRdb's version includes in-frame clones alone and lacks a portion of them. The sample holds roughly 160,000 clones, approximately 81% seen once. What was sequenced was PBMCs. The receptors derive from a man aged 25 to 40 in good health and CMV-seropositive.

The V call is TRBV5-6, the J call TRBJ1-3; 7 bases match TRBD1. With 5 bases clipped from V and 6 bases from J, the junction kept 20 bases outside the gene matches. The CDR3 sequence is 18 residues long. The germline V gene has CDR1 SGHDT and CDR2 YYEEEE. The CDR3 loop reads CASRPGTVFFPRENTIYF. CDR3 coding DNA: TGTGCCAGCAGGCCCGGGACAGTTTTCTTCCCCCGCGAAAACACCATATATTTT.

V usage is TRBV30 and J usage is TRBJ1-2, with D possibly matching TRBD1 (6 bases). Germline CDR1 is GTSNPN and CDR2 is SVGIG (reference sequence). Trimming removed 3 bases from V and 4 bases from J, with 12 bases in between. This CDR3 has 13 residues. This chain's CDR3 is CAWREQGGYGYTF. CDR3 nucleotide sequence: TGTGCCTGGAGGGAACAGGGCGGCTATGGCTACACCTTC.

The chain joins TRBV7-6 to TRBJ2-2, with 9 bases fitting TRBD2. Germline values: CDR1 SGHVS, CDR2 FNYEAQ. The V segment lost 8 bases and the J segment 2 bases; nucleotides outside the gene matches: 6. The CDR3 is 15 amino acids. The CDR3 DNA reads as TGTGCCAGCGCGCCTAGCGGGATAAACACCGGGGAGCTGTTTTTT. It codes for CASAPSGINTGELFF.

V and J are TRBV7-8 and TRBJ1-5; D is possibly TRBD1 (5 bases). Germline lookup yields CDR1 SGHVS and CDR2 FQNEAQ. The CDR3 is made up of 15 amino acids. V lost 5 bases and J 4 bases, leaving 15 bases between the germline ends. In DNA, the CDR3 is TGTGCCAGCAGCCCCGGGGGACGGACTAATCAGCCCCAGCATTTT. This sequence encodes CASSPGGRTNQPQHF.

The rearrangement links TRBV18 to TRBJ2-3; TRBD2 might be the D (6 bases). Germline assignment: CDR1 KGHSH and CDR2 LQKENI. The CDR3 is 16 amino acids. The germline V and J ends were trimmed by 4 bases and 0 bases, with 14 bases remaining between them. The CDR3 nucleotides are TGTGCCAGCTCACTCAACAGCGGGCCTAGCACAGATACGCAGTATTTT. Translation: CASSLNSGPSTDTQYF.

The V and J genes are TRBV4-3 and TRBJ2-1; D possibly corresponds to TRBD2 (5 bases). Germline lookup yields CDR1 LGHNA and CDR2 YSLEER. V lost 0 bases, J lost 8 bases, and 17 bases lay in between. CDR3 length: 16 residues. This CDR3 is CASSQEFRAGDYEQFF. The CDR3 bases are TGCGCCAGCAGCCAAGAATTCCGGGCGGGCGATTATGAGCAGTTCTTC.

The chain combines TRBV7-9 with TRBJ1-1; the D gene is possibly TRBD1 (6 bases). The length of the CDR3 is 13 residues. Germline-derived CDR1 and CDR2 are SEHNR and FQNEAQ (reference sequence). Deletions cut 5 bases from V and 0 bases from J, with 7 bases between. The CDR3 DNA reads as TGTGCCAGCAGCCGACAGGTGAACACTGAAGCTTTCTTT. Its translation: CASSRQVNTEAFF.

The CDR3 DNA reads as TGTGCCAGCAGCTTATCATCCGGGAATAATTCACCCCTCCACTTT. Its protein product is CASSLSSGNNSPLHF. The chain combines TRBV7-3 with TRBJ1-6; D is ambiguous. Germline-derived CDR1 and CDR2 are SGHTA and FQGTGA. The CDR3 totals 15 residues. The germline V and J ends were trimmed by 2 bases and 5 bases, with 10 bases remaining between them. Based on the CDR3 plus reference TRBV7-3 and TRBJ1-6, the full variable domain is GAGVSQTPSNKVTEKGKYVELRCDPISGHTALYWYRQSLGQGPEFLIYFQGTGAADDSGLPNDRFFAVRPEGSVSTLKIQRTERGDSAVYLCASSLSSGNNSPLHFGNGTRLTVT.

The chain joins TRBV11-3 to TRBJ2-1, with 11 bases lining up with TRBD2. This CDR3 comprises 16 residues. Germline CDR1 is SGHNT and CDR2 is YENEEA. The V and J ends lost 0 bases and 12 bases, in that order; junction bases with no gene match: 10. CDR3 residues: CASSLDGTSGSPGQFF. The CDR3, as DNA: TGTGCCAGCAGCTTAGATGGAACTAGCGGGAGCCCTGGGCAGTTCTTC.

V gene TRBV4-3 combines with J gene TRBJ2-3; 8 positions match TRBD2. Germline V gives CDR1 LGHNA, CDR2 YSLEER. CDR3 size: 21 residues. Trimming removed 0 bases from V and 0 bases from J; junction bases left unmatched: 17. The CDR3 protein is CASSQDSPTVLAVSSTDTQYF. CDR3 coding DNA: TGCGCCAGCAGCCAAGATAGCCCGACAGTACTAGCGGTGTCTAGCACAGATACGCAGTATTTT.

CDR3 sequence: CASSLGAGGPYNEQFF. DNA of the CDR3: TGTGCCAGCAGCTTAGGAGCGGGAGGGCCTTACAATGAGCAGTTCTTC. This chain links TRBV7-9 with TRBJ2-1; TRBD2 matches 10 bases. The germline V gene has CDR1 SEHNR and CDR2 FQNEAQ (reference sequence). The J segment lost 4 bases and the V segment lost 1 base, leaving 4 bases of the junction unmatched. The CDR3 loop spans 16 amino acids.

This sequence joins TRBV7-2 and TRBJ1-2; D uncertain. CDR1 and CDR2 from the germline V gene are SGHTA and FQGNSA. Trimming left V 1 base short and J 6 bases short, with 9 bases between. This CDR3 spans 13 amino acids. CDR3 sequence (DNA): TGTGCCAGCAGCTTAGGGAGGAAGGATGGCTACACCTTC. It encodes CASSLGRKDGYTF. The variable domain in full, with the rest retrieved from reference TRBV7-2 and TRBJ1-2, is GAGVSQSPSNKVTEKGKDVELRCDPISGHTALYWYRQSLGQGLEFLIYFQGNSAPDKSGLPSDRFSAERTGGSVSTLTIQRTQQEDSAVYLCASSLGRKDGYTFGSGTRLTVV.

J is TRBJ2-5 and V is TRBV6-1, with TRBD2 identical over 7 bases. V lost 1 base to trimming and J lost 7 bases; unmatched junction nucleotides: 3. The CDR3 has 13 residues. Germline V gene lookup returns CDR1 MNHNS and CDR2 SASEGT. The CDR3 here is CASSEGEGRTQYF. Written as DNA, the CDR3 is TGTGCCAGCAGTGAAGGGGAGGGAAGGACCCAGTACTTC.

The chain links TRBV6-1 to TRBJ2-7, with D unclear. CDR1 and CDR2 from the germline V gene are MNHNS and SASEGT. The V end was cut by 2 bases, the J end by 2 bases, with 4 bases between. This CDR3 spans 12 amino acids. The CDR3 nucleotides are TGTGCCAGCAGTGAACGCGCCTACGAGCAGTACTTC. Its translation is CASSERAYEQYF.

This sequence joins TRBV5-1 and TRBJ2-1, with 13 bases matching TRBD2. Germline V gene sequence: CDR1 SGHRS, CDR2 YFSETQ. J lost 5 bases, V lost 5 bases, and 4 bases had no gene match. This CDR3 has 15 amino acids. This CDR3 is CASRRGLAGDNEQFF. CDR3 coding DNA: TGCGCCAGCAGGCGAGGACTAGCGGGAGACAATGAGCAGTTCTTC.

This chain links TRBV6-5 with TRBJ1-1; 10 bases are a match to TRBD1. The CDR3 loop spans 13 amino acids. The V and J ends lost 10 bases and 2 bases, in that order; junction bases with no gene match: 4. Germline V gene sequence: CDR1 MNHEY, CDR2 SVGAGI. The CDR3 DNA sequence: TGTGCCACCCCGACAGGGGGCAACACTGAAGCTTTCTTT. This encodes CATPTGGNTEAFF.

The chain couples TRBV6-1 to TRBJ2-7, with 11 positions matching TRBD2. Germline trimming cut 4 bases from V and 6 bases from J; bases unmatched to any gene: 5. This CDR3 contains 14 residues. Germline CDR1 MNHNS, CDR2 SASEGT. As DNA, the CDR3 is TGTGCCAGCAGTGGTAGCGGGAGGGCGAGCGAGCAGTACTTC. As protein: CASSGSGRASEQYF.

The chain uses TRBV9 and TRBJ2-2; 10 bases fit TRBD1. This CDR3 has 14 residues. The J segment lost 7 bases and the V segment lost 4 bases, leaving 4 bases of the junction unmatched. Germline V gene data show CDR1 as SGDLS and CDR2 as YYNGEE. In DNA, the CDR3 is TGTGCCAGCAGCCCGGGACAGGGGCACGGGGAGCTGTTTTTT. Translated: CASSPGQGHGELFF.

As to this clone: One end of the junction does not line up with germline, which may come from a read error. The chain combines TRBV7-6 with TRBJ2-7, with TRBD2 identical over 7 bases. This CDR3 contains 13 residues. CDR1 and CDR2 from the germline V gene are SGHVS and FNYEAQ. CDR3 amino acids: CASKPAGSYAQYF. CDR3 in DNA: TGTGCCAGCAAGCCAGCGGGAAGCTACGCGCAGTACTTC.

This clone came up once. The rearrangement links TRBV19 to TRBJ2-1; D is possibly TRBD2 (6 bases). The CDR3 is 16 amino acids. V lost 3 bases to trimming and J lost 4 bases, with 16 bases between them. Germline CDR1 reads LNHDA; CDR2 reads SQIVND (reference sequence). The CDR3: CASSIVAGSFYNEQFF. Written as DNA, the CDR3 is TGTGCCAGTAGTATCGTAGCCGGGAGTTTTTACAATGAGCAGTTCTTC.

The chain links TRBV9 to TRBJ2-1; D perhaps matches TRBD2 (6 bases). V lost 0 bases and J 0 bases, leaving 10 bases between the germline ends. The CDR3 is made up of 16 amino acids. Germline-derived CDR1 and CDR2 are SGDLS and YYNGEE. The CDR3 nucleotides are TGTGCCAGCAGCGTAGGGGGTAGCGGCTCCTACAATGAGCAGTTCTTC. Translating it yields CASSVGGSGSYNEQFF.

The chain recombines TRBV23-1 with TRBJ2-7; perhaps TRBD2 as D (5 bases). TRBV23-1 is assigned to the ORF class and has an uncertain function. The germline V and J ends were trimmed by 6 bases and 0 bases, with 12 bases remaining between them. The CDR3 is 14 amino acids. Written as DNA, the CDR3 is TGCGCCAGCAGAGGAGGAGACTACTCCTACGAGCAGTACTTC. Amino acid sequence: CASRGGDYSYEQYF.

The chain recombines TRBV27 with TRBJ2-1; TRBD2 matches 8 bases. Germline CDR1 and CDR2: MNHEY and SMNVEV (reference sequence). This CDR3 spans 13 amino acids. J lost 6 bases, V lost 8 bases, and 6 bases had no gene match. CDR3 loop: CASRLLAGNEQFF. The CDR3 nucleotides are TGTGCCAGCCGTCTTCTAGCGGGCAATGAGCAGTTCTTC.

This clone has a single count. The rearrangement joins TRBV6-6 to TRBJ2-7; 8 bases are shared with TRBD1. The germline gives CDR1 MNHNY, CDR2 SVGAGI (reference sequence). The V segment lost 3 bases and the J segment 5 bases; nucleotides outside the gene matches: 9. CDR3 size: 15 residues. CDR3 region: CASSYEGDRNHEQYF. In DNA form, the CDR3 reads TGTGCCAGCAGTTATGAGGGGGACAGGAACCACGAGCAGTACTTC.